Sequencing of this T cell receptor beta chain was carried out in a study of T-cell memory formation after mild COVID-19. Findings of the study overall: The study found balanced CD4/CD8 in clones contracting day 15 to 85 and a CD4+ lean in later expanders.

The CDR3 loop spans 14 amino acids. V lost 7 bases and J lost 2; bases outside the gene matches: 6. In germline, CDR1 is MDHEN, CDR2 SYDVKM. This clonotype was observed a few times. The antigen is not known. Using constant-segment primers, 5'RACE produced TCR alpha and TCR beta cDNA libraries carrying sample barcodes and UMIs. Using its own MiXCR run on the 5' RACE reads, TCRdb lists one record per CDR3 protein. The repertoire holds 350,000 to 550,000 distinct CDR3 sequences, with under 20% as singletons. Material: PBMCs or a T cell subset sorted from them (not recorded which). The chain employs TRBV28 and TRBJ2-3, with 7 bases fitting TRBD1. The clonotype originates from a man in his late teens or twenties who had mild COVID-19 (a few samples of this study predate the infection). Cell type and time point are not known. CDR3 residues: CASKTGADTDTQYF. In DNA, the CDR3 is TGTGCCAGCAAAACAGGGGCGGACACAGATACGCAGTATTTT.